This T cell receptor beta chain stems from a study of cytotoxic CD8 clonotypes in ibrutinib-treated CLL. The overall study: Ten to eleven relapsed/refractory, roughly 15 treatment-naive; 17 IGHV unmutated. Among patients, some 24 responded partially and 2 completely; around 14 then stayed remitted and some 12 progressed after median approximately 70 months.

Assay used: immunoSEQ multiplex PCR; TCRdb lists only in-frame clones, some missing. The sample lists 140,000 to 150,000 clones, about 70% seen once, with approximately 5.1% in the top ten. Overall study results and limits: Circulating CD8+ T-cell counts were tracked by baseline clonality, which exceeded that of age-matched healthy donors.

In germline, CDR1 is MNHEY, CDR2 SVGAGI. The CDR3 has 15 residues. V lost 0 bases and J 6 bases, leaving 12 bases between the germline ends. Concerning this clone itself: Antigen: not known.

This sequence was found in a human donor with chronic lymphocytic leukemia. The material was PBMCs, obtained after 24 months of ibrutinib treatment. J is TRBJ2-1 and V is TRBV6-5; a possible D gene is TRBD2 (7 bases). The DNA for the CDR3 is TGTGCCAGCAGTTACTCGGGGGGGGGCGTCAATGAGCAGTTCTTC. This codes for CASSYSGGGVNEQFF.